The present TCR beta chain was sequenced within a study of regulatory T cells in long-lasting Graves disease. General study findings and limits: Limited samples may have lowered accuracy. Favored usage of TRBV28, TRBJ1-2 and TRBJ2-5 was recorded in persistent disease. Among the persistent patients, approximately 2,900 public clonotypes were shared, more than the 850 to 1,000 shared among new patients.

The CDR3 length is 16 residues. CDR1 and CDR2 (germline): SGHTA, FQGNSA. J was trimmed by 6 bases and V by 3 bases; bases with no gene match: 8. This clonotype was detected ten times or more. Antigen specificity is unknown. Time point meaning: newly diagnosed GD, antithyroid drugs for less than 3 months. There was RNA extracted from PBMCs, and the TCR library was made from it. Arm-PCR of CDR3 regions and iRepertoire HTBI primers were used to build TCR beta libraries. TCRdb ran MiXCR on the multiplex PCR reads and lists one entry per CDR3 protein. Of approximately 350,000 distinct CDR3 sequences in the sample, roughly 12% were seen once. This sample was also put to use in a study of T cells in Graves' hyperthyroidism and ophthalmopathy. Turning to that study: The HTBI primer set served for first-round RT-PCR of the TCR CDR3.

Sequences were derived from peripheral blood mononuclear cells (PBMCs), sampled at new diagnosis, from a patient treated with antithyroid drugs. The chain recombines TRBV7-2 with TRBJ1-1; 12 nucleotides agree with TRBD1. The sequence was obtained from a woman aged 18-30 years with Graves disease. The CDR3 region has the DNA TGTGCCAGCAGCTTTAGTGCGGGACAGGGGGCGGCTGAAGCTTTCTTT. Translating it yields CASSFSAGQGAAEAFF.